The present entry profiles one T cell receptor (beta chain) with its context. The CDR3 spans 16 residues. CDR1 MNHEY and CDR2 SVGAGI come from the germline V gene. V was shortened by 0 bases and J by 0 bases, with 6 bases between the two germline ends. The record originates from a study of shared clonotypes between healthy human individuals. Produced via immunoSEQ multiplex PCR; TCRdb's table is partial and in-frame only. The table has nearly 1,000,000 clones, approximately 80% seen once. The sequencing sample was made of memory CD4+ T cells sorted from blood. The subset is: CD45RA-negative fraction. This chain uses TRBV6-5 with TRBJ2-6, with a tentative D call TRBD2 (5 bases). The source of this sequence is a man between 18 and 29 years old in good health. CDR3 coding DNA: TGTGCCAGCAGTTACTCCCTAGCCTCTGGGGCCAACGTCCTGACTTTC. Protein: CASSYSLASGANVLTF.